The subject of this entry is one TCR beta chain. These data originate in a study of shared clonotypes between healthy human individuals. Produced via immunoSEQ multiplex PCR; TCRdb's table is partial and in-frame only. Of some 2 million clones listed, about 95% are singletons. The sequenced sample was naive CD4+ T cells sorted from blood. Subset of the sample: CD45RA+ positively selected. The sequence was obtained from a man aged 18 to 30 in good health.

The CDR3 spells CSVEKTGNEQFF. CDR3 bases: TGCAGCGTCGAGAAGACAGGCAATGAGCAGTTCTTC. V gene TRBV29-1 combines with J gene TRBJ2-1, with a tentative D call TRBD1 (6 bases). This CDR3 has 12 amino acids. V was pared by 6 bases and J by 6 bases, with 12 bases between. Germline CDR1 SQVTM, CDR2 ANQGSEA.